Each of the 25 T cell receptor beta chains below was sequenced from the same sample in a study of T cell responses to AZD1222 COVID-19 vaccine. Only in-frame clones appear in the TCRdb table, and some are missing; sequencing was by immunoSEQ multiplex PCR. The table lists approximately 80,000 clones, 75% to 95% of them singletons. The starting material was peripheral blood, obtained 28 days after the second AZD1222 dose. These receptors were obtained from an adult who received the AZD1222 COVID-19 vaccine.

This chain uses TRBV2 with TRBJ1-3, with D possibly matching TRBD1 (5 bases). Per the germline V gene, CDR1 is SNHLY and CDR2 is FYNNEI. The CDR3 contains 14 residues. V shed 8 bases and J shed 0 bases, with 11 bases lying between them. The chain's CDR3 is CASGDGNSGNTIYF. The DNA of the CDR3 is TGTGCCAGCGGGGACGGGAACTCTGGAAACACCATATATTTT.

The sample holds one count of this clone. V usage is TRBV24-1 and J usage is TRBJ1-5; D is undetermined. Germline assignment: CDR1 KGHDR and CDR2 SFDVKD. The CDR3 is 12 residues long. Deletions cut 3 bases from V and 5 bases from J, with 4 bases between. The CDR3 nucleotides read TGTGCCACCAGTGATGGGCATCAGCCCCAGCATTTT. Amino acids: CATSDGHQPQHF.

The rearrangement links TRBV28 to TRBJ1-5; 7 bases are a match to TRBD1. Germline V gene sequence: CDR1 MDHEN, CDR2 SYDVKM. The CDR3 spans 16 residues. J lost 6 bases, V lost 4 bases, and 12 bases had no gene match. The CDR3 region is CASSSYRGSFGQPQHF. In DNA form, the CDR3 reads TGTGCCAGCAGTTCCTACAGGGGATCTTTTGGTCAGCCCCAGCATTTT.

For the CDR3, the DNA is TGTGCCAGCAGCTTAAGGGGATCCTATGGCTACACCTTC. This encodes CASSLRGSYGYTF. The V gene is TRBV7-2, the J gene TRBJ1-2, with D maybe TRBD1 (5 bases). V lost 2 bases and J 4 bases, leaving 8 bases between the germline ends. From germline, CDR1 is SGHTA and CDR2 FQGNSA. This CDR3 region has 13 residues.

This chain links TRBV2 with TRBJ1-4; TRBD1 matches 9 bases. Germline V CDR1 and CDR2: SNHLY, FYNNEI. The CDR3 has 15 amino acids. Trimming cost V 6 bases and J 7 bases; bases outside gene matches: 9. In DNA form, the CDR3 reads TGTGCCAGCAGGGACACAGGGGGCGCGTCTGAAAAACTGTTTTTT. Encoded protein: CASRDTGGASEKLFF.

This chain uses TRBV19 with TRBJ2-7; a weak D match, TRBD2 (5 bases). CDR3 length: 16 amino acids. V was trimmed by 6 bases and J by 4 bases, leaving 22 bases between them. Per germline, CDR1 LNHDA and CDR2 SQIVND (reference sequence). Here the CDR3 reads CASSKGAEVSSYEQYF. In nucleotides, the CDR3 is TGTGCCAGTAGCAAAGGAGCGGAGGTCTCTTCGTACGAGCAGTACTTC.

The chain carries TRBV6-5 and TRBJ2-5; 13 bases line up with TRBD2. Germline-derived CDR1 and CDR2 are MNHEY and SVGAGI. V was pared by 0 bases and J by 3 bases, with 1 base of the junction left unmatched. The CDR3 runs to 16 residues. The CDR3 DNA sequence: TGTGCCAGCAGTTACTCGGGACTAGCGGGGAAAGAGACCCAGTACTTC. Its protein product is CASSYSGLAGKETQYF.

The genes are TRBV6-5 and TRBJ2-5; D is unclear. V was clipped by 5 bases and J by 1 base, with 8 bases between them. CDR3 length: 13 amino acids. Germline CDR1 and CDR2: MNHEY and SVGAGI. The CDR3 nucleotides read TGTGCCAGCAGTCGGGCAGTCCAAGAGACCCAGTACTTC. It specifies CASSRAVQETQYF.

The chain links TRBV6-2 or TRBV6-3 to TRBJ2-2; no clear D. Trimming removed 3 bases from V and 4 bases from J, with 6 bases in between. Germline V CDR1 and CDR2: MNHEY, SVGEGT. This CDR3 contains 13 residues. The CDR3 here is CASSYWVTGELFF. CDR3 nucleotides: TGTGCCAGCAGTTATTGGGTCACCGGGGAGCTGTTTTTT.

The rearrangement joins TRBV9 to TRBJ1-5, with 9 bases matching TRBD1. J lost 4 bases, V lost 4 bases, and 6 bases had no gene match. Germline V gene lookup returns CDR1 SGDLS and CDR2 YYNGEE. CDR3 size: 15 residues. The CDR3 DNA follows: TGTGCCAGCAGCTCGGGGACAGGGCCGAATCAGCCCCAGCATTTT. Its protein product is CASSSGTGPNQPQHF.

V and J are TRBV7-6 and TRBJ2-1; a weak D match, TRBD2 (5 bases). The length of the CDR3 is 15 residues. The V gene lost 1 base and the J gene lost 10 bases, with 17 bases spanning the gap. In germline, CDR1 is SGHVS, CDR2 FNYEAQ. The CDR3 coding sequence is TGTGCCAGCAGCTTAGAGGCTAGTTCGGGGTCGGAGCAGTTCTTC. This gives the protein CASSLEASSGSEQFF.

The chain recombines TRBV19 with TRBJ2-3, with 15 bases matching TRBD2. This CDR3 comprises 14 residues. Germline-derived CDR1 and CDR2 are LNHDA and SQIVND (reference sequence). With V trimmed by 10 bases and J by 11 bases, 10 bases remained unmatched. In DNA, the CDR3 is TGTGCCACTACAGGACTAGCGGGAGGGCCAGGGCAGTATTTT. This sequence encodes CATTGLAGGPGQYF.

The chain uses TRBV2 and TRBJ2-3, with D perhaps TRBD2 (5 bases). This CDR3 is built from 14 residues. Trimming cost V 5 bases and J 2 bases, with 11 bases left between them. Germline assignment: CDR1 SNHLY and CDR2 FYNNEI. This CDR3 reads CASSFLAVTDTQYF. For the CDR3, the DNA is TGTGCCAGCAGTTTTCTAGCAGTCACAGATACGCAGTATTTT. Looking up the rest from reference TRBV2 and TRBJ2-3 gives the full variable domain: EPEVTQTPSHQVTQMGQEVILRCVPISNHLYFYWYRQILGQKVEFLVSFYNNEISEKSEIFDDQFSVERPDGSNFTLKIRSTKLEDSAMYFCASSFLAVTDTQYFGPGTRLTVL.

The chain recombines TRBV19 with TRBJ2-5; 8 nucleotides align to TRBD2. CDR1 and CDR2 from the germline V gene are LNHDA and SQIVND (reference sequence). With V trimmed by 6 bases and J by 6 bases, 9 bases remained unmatched. This CDR3 contains 14 residues. CDR3 nucleotides: TGTGCCAGTAGCCCCGTAGCGGGGTCGAAGACCCAGTACTTC. Protein: CASSPVAGSKTQYF. The whole variable domain, filled in from reference TRBV19 and TRBJ2-5, reads DGGITQSPKYLFRKEGQNVTLSCEQNLNHDAMYWYRQDPGQGLRLIYYSQIVNDFQKGDIAEGYSVSREKKESFPLTVTSAQKNPTAFYLCASSPVAGSKTQYFGPGTRLLVL.

The chain employs TRBV2 and TRBJ1-3, with a weak D call TRBD1 (6 bases). CDR1 and CDR2 (germline): SNHLY, FYNNEI. CDR3 length: 16 residues. V lost 6 bases and J lost 0, with 15 bases in between. In DNA form, the CDR3 reads TGTGCCAGCAGAGCCCGGGACACCGTCTCTGGAAACACCATATATTTT. It translates to CASRARDTVSGNTIYF.

The CDR3 DNA sequence: TGCGCCAGCAGCCAAGAAGGAAGGGTTGGGACAGGGGGCGTCTACGAGCAGTACTTC. This codes for CASSQEGRVGTGGVYEQYF. The V gene is TRBV4-1, the J gene TRBJ2-7; 12 bases map to TRBD1. The CDR3 is made up of 19 amino acids. Germline V gene sequence: CDR1 MGHRA, CDR2 YSYEKL. V gave up 0 bases and J gave up 3 bases; unmatched junction bases: 12.

This clone was detected once. V is TRBV29-1 and J is TRBJ2-5; D ambiguous. Trimming stripped 3 bases from V and 4 bases from J, with 3 bases between. Germline CDR1 is SQVTM and CDR2 is ANQGSEA. This CDR3 is built from 10 residues. This chain's CDR3 is CSVEGETQYF. CDR3 coding DNA: TGCAGCGTTGAGGGAGAGACCCAGTACTTC.

V and J are TRBV5-1 and TRBJ1-1; TRBD1 might be the D (5 bases). The CDR3 sequence is 18 residues long. V gave up 1 base and J gave up 0 bases, with 19 bases separating them. Germline CDR1 is SGHRS and CDR2 is YFSETQ. The CDR3 spells CASSLIVRDPSMNTEAFF. CDR3 nucleotide sequence: TGCGCCAGCAGCTTGATAGTCAGGGACCCTTCCATGAACACTGAAGCTTTCTTT.

V is TRBV5-6 and J is TRBJ1-1; 7 bases agree with TRBD1. V was pared by 0 bases and J by 3 bases, with 8 bases of the junction left unmatched. The CDR3 contains 16 residues. Germline CDR1 SGHDT, CDR2 YYEEEE. In nucleotides, the CDR3 is TGTGCCAGCAGCTTGGATTACAGGGGACTGGACACTGAAGCTTTCTTT. It encodes CASSLDYRGLDTEAFF.

Of note for this clone: Mismatch with germline at one junction end may stem from a read error. This same CDR3 is encoded by further DNA sequences in the sample. CDR3 protein: CAWSRPGLYNEQFF. CDR3 in DNA: TGTGCCTGGAGTAGGCCGGGCCTATACAATGAACAGTTCTTC. The chain links TRBV30 to TRBJ2-1; D is unresolved. CDR1 and CDR2 from the germline V gene are GTSNPN and SVGIG (reference sequence). The CDR3 spans 14 residues.

This clone came up once. The chain employs TRBV3-1 (or the pseudogene TRBV3-2) and TRBJ1-1; a possible D gene is TRBD1 (5 bases). Germline-derived CDR1 and CDR2 are LGHDT and YNNKEL (reference sequence). Trimming shortened V by 1 base and J by 6 bases, and 12 bases separated the two germline ends. The CDR3 is 14 amino acids. For the CDR3, the DNA is TGTGCCAGCAGCCAAGTAATCGGGGGATCTGAAGCTTTCTTT. Translated: CASSQVIGGSEAFF.

The rearrangement uses TRBV11-2 and TRBJ2-5; no clear D. Between the trimmed V and J ends, which lost 8 bases and 2 bases, there was a span of 18 bases. CDR1 and CDR2 (germline): SGHAT, FQNNGV. This CDR3 has 15 residues. CDR3 in DNA: TGTGCCAGCTCCTGGTCCCGGCACGTTCAAGAGACCCAGTACTTC. Translated, it gives CASSWSRHVQETQYF.

This clone was observed once. V is TRBV27 and J is TRBJ2-1; D might be TRBD2 (5 bases). The CDR3 is 15 residues long. Germline CDR1 is MNHEY and CDR2 is SMNVEV (reference sequence). V was pared by 6 bases and J by 6 bases, with 18 bases between. CDR3 DNA sequence: TGTGCCAGCAGATTTCAACGTCCAGAGGGCAATGAGCAGTTCTTC. Protein: CASRFQRPEGNEQFF.

The chain carries TRBV27 and TRBJ1-5; 9 nucleotides line up with TRBD1. Germline lookup yields CDR1 MNHEY and CDR2 SMNVEV (reference sequence). With 10 bases clipped from V and 6 bases from J, the junction kept 13 bases outside the gene matches. The CDR3 runs to 15 residues. The CDR3 region is CATQQTTGGGQPQHF. The CDR3 nucleotides are TGTGCCACCCAACAAACCACAGGGGGCGGTCAGCCCCAGCATTTT.

Written as DNA, the CDR3 is TGTGCCAGCAGCATTCTAGCGGGACTTTCCTACGAGCAGTACTTC. Residues: CASSILAGLSYEQYF. The J gene is TRBJ2-7, the V gene TRBV7-2; TRBD2 matches 9 bases. The CDR3 sequence is 15 residues long. After removal of 5 bases from V and 1 base from J, the junction contained 6 bases not matched to a gene. Germline V gives CDR1 SGHTA, CDR2 FQGNSA.